This T cell receptor (beta chain) originates from a study of CD8+CD57+ T cells in acquired aplastic anemia. There are many counts of this clonotype. From germline, CDR1 is SEHNR and CDR2 FQNEAQ (reference sequence). V was clipped by 6 bases and J by 2 bases; unmatched bases: 10. This CDR3 is 16 amino acids long. Individuals selected for sequencing had exhibited CD8+CD57+ cell expansion on flow cytometry. Untreated patients provided the blood samples, with no therapy given before sampling. TCR beta VDJ and CDR3 profiles were obtained from a genomic DNA template. TCRdb re-called the reads through MiXCR, storing one row per CDR3 protein. This sample has about 160,000 distinct CDR3 sequences; around half occur once, and the top ten carry 2.5% to 3%.

The material sequenced was sorted CD4+, CD8+, or CD8+CD57+ T cells (not recorded which) from PBMCs. This chain uses TRBV7-9 with TRBJ2-3; 8 bases are shared with TRBD2. This TCR was sampled from a human donor with aplastic anemia. The CDR3 spells CASSPSGRGDTDTQYF. As DNA, the CDR3 is TGTGCCAGCAGTCCGAGCGGGAGAGGGGACACAGATACGCAGTATTTT.